This TCR beta chain is drawn from a study of T cell repertoires in aging, cancer and after chemotherapy. The CDR3 sequence is 15 residues long. V was pared by 4 bases and J by 7 bases, with 7 bases of the junction left unmatched. About this clonotype: Antigen: not known.

Study outcomes and limitations: Median generation probability rose over the chemotherapy interval in each cancer cohort, suggesting rebound thymic output. The repertoire data cannot show anything about immunological memory following chemotherapy. Healthy donors lost TCR diversity with age mainly through richness, cancer patients through richness and evenness.

Amplification of TCR beta used genomic DNA extracted from peripheral blood. Multiplex touch-down PCR with TRB-A/B primers amplified rearranged V-D-J TRB sequences. Each CDR3 protein is one row after TCRdb ran MiXCR on the multiplex PCR reads. The table includes more than 2,500 distinct CDR3 sequences, less than 25% detected once. Sample: blood. J is TRBJ1-5 and V is TRBV12-3 or TRBV12-4, with 10 bases identical to TRBD1. The source of this sequence is a human donor with a solid tumor. CDR3: CASSSTGGAGQPQHF. CDR3 DNA: TGTGCCAGCAGTTCGACAGGGGGCGCGGGGCAGCCCCAGCATTTT.